This is a list of T cell receptor beta chains from one sample in a study of cytomegalovirus exposure and HLA in healthy donors. Some clones are missing from TCRdb's copy, which holds only in-frame ones; the method was immunoSEQ multiplex PCR. The sample holds roughly 190,000 clones; around three quarters are singletons and the top ten take under 2.5%. Sequencing used PBMCs. The receptors were gathered from a woman younger than 45 in good health and CMV-seropositive. The CDR3 runs from the conserved cysteine through the conserved F or W. The D gene is left open where the match is weak. For some rows the clone size is stated as once, few or many, or as a class when expanded; others skip it.

TRBV25-1	TRBJ1-1	NA	NA	14	CASSDSSGATEAFF	TGTGCCAGCAGTGACTCTTCTGGGGCCACTGAAGCTTTCTTT
TRBV2	TRBJ1-5	once	NA	14	CASHRQAINQPQHF	TGTGCCAGCCACCGACAGGCCATCAATCAGCCCCAGCATTTT
TRBV6-1	TRBJ1-2	NA	NA	14	CASREGRWPPDYTF	TGTGCCAGCAGGGAGGGAAGGTGGCCGCCTGACTACACCTTC
TRBV6-6	TRBJ1-5	few	NA	16	CASSYSGGISNQPQHF	TGTGCCAGCAGTTACTCCGGCGGTATTAGCAATCAGCCCCAGCATTTT
TRBV18	TRBJ2-7	NA	TRBD2	17	CASSPLGGGGGSYEQYF	TGTGCCAGCTCACCATTAGGCGGCGGGGGGGGCTCCTACGAGCAGTACTTC
TRBV6-5	TRBJ2-1	NA	NA	13	CASSYSSGAEQFF	TGTGCCAGCAGTTACTCTTCGGGAGCTGAGCAGTTCTTC
TRBV30	TRBJ2-1	NA	TRBD2	18	CAWRVLGLGISSYNEQFF	TGTGCCTGGAGGGTTTTGGGACTAGGAATATCCTCCTACAATGAGCAGTTCTTC
TRBV28	TRBJ2-7	once	TRBD1	12	CASSLRRDRGIF	TGTGCCAGCAGTTTAAGACGGGACAGGGGTATTTTC
TRBV6-5	TRBJ2-3	NA	NA	13	CASSYSGRDTQYF	TGTGCCAGCAGTTACTCCGGTCGCGATACGCAGTATTTT
TRBV10-1	TRBJ2-2	NA	TRBD1	17	CASSTFPGQGNTGELFF	TGCGCCAGCAGCACTTTCCCGGGACAGGGGAACACCGGGGAGCTGTTTTTT
TRBV29-1	TRBJ2-2	NA	NA	15	CSVGSGLPKTGELFF	TGCAGCGTTGGGTCGGGACTCCCCAAGACCGGGGAGCTGTTTTTT
TRBV6-1	TRBJ2-7	NA	NA	15	CASRQTGFSSYEQYF	TGTGCCAGCAGACAGACAGGCTTTAGCTCCTACGAGCAGTACTTC
TRBV30	TRBJ1-5	NA	NA	14	CAWSQGQKDQPQHF	TGTGCCTGGAGTCAAGGACAGAAGGATCAGCCCCAGCATTTT
TRBV4-2	TRBJ2-5	NA	NA	16	CASSQDPGASQETQYF	TGTGCCAGCAGCCAAGATCCCGGAGCTAGCCAAGAGACCCAGTACTTC
TRBV5-1	TRBJ2-1	NA	TRBD1	16	CASSLAGQGALNEQFF	TGCGCCAGCAGCTTGGCGGGTCAGGGGGCTTTGAATGAGCAGTTCTTC
TRBV5-1	TRBJ2-5	NA	NA	14	CASSLETRQETQYF	TGCGCCAGCAGCTTGGAAACGAGACAAGAGACCCAGTACTTC
TRBV28	TRBJ1-4	few	NA	12	CASSLTAEKLFF	TGTGCCAGCAGTTTGACAGCCGAAAAACTGTTTTTT
TRBV7-7	TRBJ1-2	once	NA	15	CASKAGTSVGYGYTF	TGTGCCAGCAAGGCAGGGACTTCAGTAGGCTATGGCTACACCTTC
TRBV6-5	TRBJ1-2	NA	NA	13	CASSPGQRYGYTF	TGTGCCAGCAGTCCCGGACAGCGCTATGGCTACACCTTC
TRBV10-3	TRBJ1-5	NA	NA	14	CAISEGVINQPQHF	TGTGCCATCAGTGAAGGGGTGATCAATCAGCCCCAGCATTTT
TRBV7-7	TRBJ2-5	NA	TRBD2	14	CASSLGAGRETQYF	TGTGCCAGCAGCTTAGGAGCGGGACGTGAGACCCAGTACTTC
TRBV30	TRBJ1-2	NA	NA	13	CAWSVARIYGYTF	TGTGCCTGGAGTGTCGCGCGGATTTATGGCTACACCTTC
TRBV28	TRBJ1-2	NA	NA	14	CASSSSDKAYGYTF	TGTGCCAGCAGTTCCTCCGACAAGGCCTATGGCTACACCTTC
TRBV4-3	TRBJ2-7	few	TRBD2	15	CASSQDTSGVYEQYF	TGCGCCAGCAGCCAAGATACTAGCGGGGTTTACGAGCAGTACTTC
TRBV7-8	TRBJ1-2	NA	TRBD1	16	CASSPSDRGWDYGYTF	TGTGCCAGCAGCCCGTCCGACAGGGGATGGGACTATGGCTACACCTTC
TRBV5-1	TRBJ2-1	NA	NA	15	CASSLKHLSYNEQFF	TGCGCCAGCAGCTTGAAGCATCTATCCTACAATGAGCAGTTCTTC
TRBV27	TRBJ2-7	NA	TRBD1	17	CASSFFPFGQGMYEQYF	TGTGCCAGCAGTTTCTTTCCGTTCGGACAGGGTATGTACGAGCAGTACTTC
TRBV7-2	TRBJ1-2	NA	NA	14	CASSLDPVTYGYTF	TGTGCCAGCAGCTTAGATCCGGTAACCTATGGCTACACCTTC
TRBV6-1	TRBJ1-3	NA	NA	13	CAVKGDGGNTIYF	TGTGCCGTAAAGGGGGATGGTGGAAACACCATATATTTT
TRBV30	TRBJ2-7	NA	NA	13	CAWVAANTYEQYF	TGTGCCTGGGTAGCAGCTAATACCTACGAGCAGTACTTC
TRBV5-1	TRBJ2-6	few	NA	14	CASGLASGANVLTF	TGCGCCAGCGGGTTAGCTTCTGGGGCCAACGTCCTGACTTTC
TRBV6-5	TRBJ1-1	NA	NA	13	CASSYRVNTEAFF	TGTGCCAGCAGTTACCGGGTGAACACTGAAGCTTTCTTT
TRBV6-5	TRBJ2-7	NA	NA	14	CASTALPDSYEQYF	TGTGCCAGCACCGCCCTGCCGGACAGTTACGAGCAGTACTTC
TRBV9	TRBJ1-2	NA	TRBD1	14	CASSMGQANYGYTF	TGTGCCAGCAGCATGGGACAGGCTAACTATGGCTACACCTTC
TRBV7-6	TRBJ1-5	many	NA	12	CASSLVGGPQHF	TGTGCCAGCAGCTTAGTTGGAGGGCCCCAGCATTTT
TRBV5-4	TRBJ2-5	once	NA	14	CASSLEPGAETQYF	TGTGCCAGCAGCTTGGAACCGGGAGCAGAGACCCAGTACTTC
TRBV28	TRBJ2-7	NA	TRBD2	14	CASTGSGSYYEQYF	TGTGCCAGCACCGGTAGCGGGAGTTATTACGAGCAGTACTTC
TRBV28	TRBJ2-7	NA	TRBD2	14	CASSRGGTPYEQYF	TGTGCCAGCAGTAGGGGAGGGACCCCCTACGAGCAGTACTTC
TRBV29-1	TRBJ1-5	once	NA	13	CSVETGVNQPQHF	TGCAGCGTTGAAACAGGAGTTAATCAGCCCCAGCATTTT
TRBV9	TRBJ1-3	few	NA	15	CASSVGDYTGNTIYF	TGTGCCAGCAGCGTCGGGGATTATACTGGAAACACCATATATTTT
TRBV18	TRBJ1-1	few	TRBD1	14	CASSPTGWMTEAFF	TGTGCCAGCTCACCGACAGGGTGGATGACTGAAGCTTTCTTT
TRBV6-5	TRBJ2-7	NA	NA	13	CASSYSGLYEQYF	TGTGCCAGCAGTTACAGCGGGCTCTACGAGCAGTACTTC
TRBV19	TRBJ2-7	NA	TRBD1	15	CASSMGDSVVYEQYF	TGTGCCAGTAGTATGGGGGACAGCGTTGTCTACGAGCAGTACTTC
TRBV5-1	TRBJ2-1	few	NA	15	CASSSRGATYNEQFF	TGCGCCAGCAGCTCCCGGGGGGCCACCTACAATGAGCAGTTCTTC
TRBV30	TRBJ1-4	once	NA	15	CAWSSGASGNEKLFF	TGTGCCTGGAGCTCTGGGGCTAGTGGAAATGAAAAACTGTTTTTT
TRBV5-4	TRBJ2-1	NA	TRBD2	15	CASSTPGLDPNEQFF	TGTGCCAGCAGCACGCCGGGACTAGACCCTAATGAGCAGTTCTTC
TRBV7-2	TRBJ2-1	NA	TRBD1	16	CASSLVRDRGGNEQFF	TGTGCCAGCAGCTTAGTTCGGGACAGGGGTGGTAATGAGCAGTTCTTC
TRBV13	TRBJ2-1	NA	TRBD1	14	CASSYRQGANEQFF	TGTGCCAGCAGCTATCGACAGGGGGCGAATGAGCAGTTCTTC